The clone carrying this TCR beta chain came up once. The CDR3 runs to 11 residues. Trimming took 8 bases from V and 4 from J, leaving 6 bases between them. Germline assignment: CDR1 SNHLY and CDR2 FYNNEI. Repertoires were generated with immunoSEQ multiplex PCR, while TCRdb's copy carries only in-frame clones and drops some. The table lists about 170,000 clones, over 85% of them singletons. The sample comes from a study of T cell responses to AZD1222 COVID-19 vaccine. This receptor was obtained from an adult in good health. The sequences come from peripheral blood, collected on day 0 of AZD1222 vaccination. The chain has TRBV2 and TRBJ2-1, with no clear D. CDR3 protein: CASDGYNEQFF. CDR3 in DNA: TGTGCCAGCGACGGGTACAATGAGCAGTTCTTC.